This record looks at one T cell receptor (beta chain) sequence and its context. Its antigen is unknown. CD45RO-negative CD8 cells positively selected for CCR7 made up the naive population, which excluded terminally differentiated effector memory CD45RA+ cells. Healthy HIV-negative adults without recent acute infections or vaccinations served as donors. This specimen comes from a study of shared clonotypes between healthy human individuals. Study context: Aged 18 to 49, the donors were a couple of women and a few men.

Repertoires were generated with immunoSEQ multiplex PCR, while TCRdb's copy carries only in-frame clones and drops some. The profile covers more than 600,000 clones, with around 90% appearing a single time and approximately 25% taken by the ten largest. The V and J ends lost 3 bases and 4 bases, in that order; junction bases with no gene match: 9. From germline, CDR1 is SGHDN and CDR2 FVKESK. This CDR3 region has 17 residues. Study observations and caveats: Some naive CD4 clonotypes, roughly 4.8%, turned up in common across a handful of donors. Researchers found naive subsets generally carried larger estimated richness than memory subsets.

The TCR comes from a man aged 30-40 years in good health. The chain carries TRBV14 and TRBJ2-1, with 10 bases aligning to TRBD2. The sequencing input was naive CD8+ T cells sorted from blood. The CDR3 loop is CASSHRVGSGRYNEQFF. The CDR3 region has the DNA TGTGCCAGCAGCCACCGAGTGGGTAGCGGGAGGTACAATGAGCAGTTCTTC.